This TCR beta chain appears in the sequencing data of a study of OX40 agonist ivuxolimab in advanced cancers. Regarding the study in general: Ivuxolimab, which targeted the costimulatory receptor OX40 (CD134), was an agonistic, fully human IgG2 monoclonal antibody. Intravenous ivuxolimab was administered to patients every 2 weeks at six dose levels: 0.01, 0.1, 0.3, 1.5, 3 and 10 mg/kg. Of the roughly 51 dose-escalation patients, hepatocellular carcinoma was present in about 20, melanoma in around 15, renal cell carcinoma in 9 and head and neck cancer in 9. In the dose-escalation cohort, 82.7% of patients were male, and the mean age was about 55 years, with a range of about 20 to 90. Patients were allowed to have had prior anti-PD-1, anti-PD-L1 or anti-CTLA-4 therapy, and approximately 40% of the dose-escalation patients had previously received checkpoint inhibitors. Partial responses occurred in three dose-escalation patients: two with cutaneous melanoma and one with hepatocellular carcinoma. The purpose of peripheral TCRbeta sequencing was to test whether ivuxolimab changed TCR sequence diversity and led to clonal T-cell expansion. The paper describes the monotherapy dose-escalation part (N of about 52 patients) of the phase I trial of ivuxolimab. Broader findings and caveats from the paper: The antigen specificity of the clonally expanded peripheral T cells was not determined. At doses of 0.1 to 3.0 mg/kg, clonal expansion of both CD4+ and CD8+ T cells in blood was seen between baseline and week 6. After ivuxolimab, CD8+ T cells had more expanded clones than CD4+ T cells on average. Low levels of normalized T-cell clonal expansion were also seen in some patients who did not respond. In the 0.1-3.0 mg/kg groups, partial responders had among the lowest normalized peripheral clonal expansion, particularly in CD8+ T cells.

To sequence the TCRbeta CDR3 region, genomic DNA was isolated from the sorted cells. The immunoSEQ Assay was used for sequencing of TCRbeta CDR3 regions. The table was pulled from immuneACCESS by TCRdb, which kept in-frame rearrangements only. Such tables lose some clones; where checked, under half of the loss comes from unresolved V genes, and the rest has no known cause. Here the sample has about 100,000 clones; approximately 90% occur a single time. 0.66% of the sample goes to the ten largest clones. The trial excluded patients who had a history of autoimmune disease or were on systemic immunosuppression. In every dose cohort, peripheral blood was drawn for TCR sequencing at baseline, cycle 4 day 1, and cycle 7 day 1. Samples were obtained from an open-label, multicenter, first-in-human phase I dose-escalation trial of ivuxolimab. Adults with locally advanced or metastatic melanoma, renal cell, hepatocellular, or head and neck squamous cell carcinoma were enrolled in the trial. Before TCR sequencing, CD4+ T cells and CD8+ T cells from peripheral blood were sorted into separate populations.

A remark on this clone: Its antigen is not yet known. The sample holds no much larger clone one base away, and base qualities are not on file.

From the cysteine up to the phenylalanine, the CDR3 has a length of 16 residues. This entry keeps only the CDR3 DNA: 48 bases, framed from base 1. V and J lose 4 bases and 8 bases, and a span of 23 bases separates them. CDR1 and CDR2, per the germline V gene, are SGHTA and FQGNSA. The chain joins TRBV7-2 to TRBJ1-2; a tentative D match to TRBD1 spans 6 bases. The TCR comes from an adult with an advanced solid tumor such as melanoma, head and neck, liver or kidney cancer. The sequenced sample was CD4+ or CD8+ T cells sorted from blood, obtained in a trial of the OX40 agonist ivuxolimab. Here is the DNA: TGTGCCAGCAGCTCCCCGCTAGGGGGGGCTAGGGGGGGCTACACCTTC. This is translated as CASSSPLGGARGGYTF.